The 28 T cell receptor beta chains below come from one sample, sequenced in a study of T cells expressing NK-cell markers. One entry per CDR3 protein, without DNA, is what TCRdb gives after re-calling the 5' RACE reads. This table holds hundreds of thousands of distinct CDR3 sequences. What was sequenced was blood T cells: a sorted CD56 or NKG2C T cell subset, CD4+ or CD8+ T cells, or bulk PBMC T cells (not recorded which). Source of these receptors: a man aged 18 to 69 in good health.

Here the CDR3 reads CASSQDNSHEKLFF. The chain carries TRBV4-2 and TRBJ1-4. CDR1 and CDR2 from the germline V gene are LGHNA and YNFKEQ. The CDR3 is 14 residues long.

This chain's CDR3 is CASRSSAGEAGELFF. V gene TRBV7-3 combines with J gene TRBJ2-2; TCRdb calls TRBD1, which cannot be checked without DNA. There are 15 residues in the CDR3. The germline CDR1 and CDR2 sequences are SGHTA and FQGTGA.

The J gene is TRBJ1-2, the V gene TRBV27; TCRdb's D call, TRBD1, is unchecked because there is no DNA. The germline V gene has CDR1 MNHEY and CDR2 SMNVEV (reference sequence). The CDR3 is 13 residues long. This CDR3 reads CASSPIERGGYTF.

The rearrangement uses TRBV23-1 and TRBJ1-5; lacking DNA, the TRBD1 call made by TCRdb goes unchecked. TRBV23-1 is known as an ORF, though its function is uncertain. CDR3 length: 16 residues. The CDR3 sequence is CASSRVQGMGYQPQHF.

V usage is TRBV30 and J usage is TRBJ1-2; the TCRdb call, TRBD1, lacks DNA for checking. Germline CDR1 GTSNPN, CDR2 SVGIG (reference sequence). The CDR3 covers 16 residues. CDR3 region: CAWSDGTGGSLGGYTF.

The chain recombines TRBV5-1 with TRBJ2-1. The CDR3 runs 15 residues. CDR1 SGHRS and CDR2 YFSETQ come from the germline V gene. The CDR3 sequence is CASSLQGAPSNEQFF.

The gene calls are TRBV7-9 and TRBJ2-1; TCRdb designates TRBD1, a call that cannot be tested without DNA. This CDR3 region has 13 residues. The germline CDR1 and CDR2 sequences are SEHNR and FQNEAQ (reference sequence). This chain's CDR3 is CASTSTVYNEQFF.

The chain uses TRBV20-1 and TRBJ2-5; as DNA is missing, the TRBD1 call by TCRdb cannot be tested. CDR3 length: 13 amino acids. CDR1 and CDR2 (germline): DFQATT, SNEGSKA (reference sequence). CDR3 in amino acids: CSARGIGGATQYF.

V is TRBV2 and J is TRBJ2-1; the D call of TRBD1 rests on TCRdb alone, since no DNA is present to check it. The CDR3 extends over 12 amino acids. In germline, CDR1 is SNHLY, CDR2 FYNNEI. The CDR3: CASSWTGGIKFF.

The chain recombines TRBV6-5 with TRBJ1-6. The CDR3 consists of 18 residues. Germline V gene lookup returns CDR1 MNHEY and CDR2 SVGAGI. The CDR3 region is CASSYSGPQGSYNSPLHF.

The chain combines TRBV12-3 or TRBV12-4 with TRBJ2-1; TCRdb selects TRBD2, and the lack of DNA leaves this call unchecked. The CDR3 runs to 17 residues. This chain's CDR3 is CASSLKVLAGIYNEQFF.

V and J are TRBV28 and TRBJ2-3; lacking DNA, the TRBD1 call made by TCRdb goes unchecked. Per the germline V gene, CDR1 is MDHEN and CDR2 is SYDVKM. CDR3 length equals 16 residues. The chain's CDR3 is CASSTYRRGSTDTQYF.

The rearrangement joins TRBV3-1 to TRBJ2-5; without DNA, the TCRdb call of TRBD2 cannot be checked. The CDR3 has 15 amino acids. The germline V gene encodes CDR1 LGHDT and CDR2 YNNKEL (reference sequence). CDR3 region: CASSKRLAHQETQYF.

The chain couples TRBV30 to TRBJ2-7; TCRdb's D call, TRBD1, is unchecked because there is no DNA. This CDR3 has 14 amino acids. The germline V gene has CDR1 GTSNPN and CDR2 SVGIG (reference sequence). CDR3 residues: CAWSVQGVSYEQYF.

This rearrangement joins TRBV7-3 to TRBJ2-2; TCRdb's D gene call, TRBD1, goes unchecked for lack of DNA. Per the germline V gene, CDR1 is SGHTA and CDR2 is FQGTGA. This CDR3 spans 16 amino acids. The CDR3 here is CASSLAGGVDTGELFF. The whole variable domain, filled in from reference TRBV7-3 and TRBJ2-2, reads GAGVSQTPSNKVTEKGKYVELRCDPISGHTALYWYRQSLGQGPEFLIYFQGTGAADDSGLPNDRFFAVRPEGSVSTLKIQRTERGDSAVYLCASSLAGGVDTGELFFGEGSRLTVL.

The CDR3 loop is CASRGGPLVETQYF. The V gene is TRBV19, the J gene TRBJ2-5; the D call from TCRdb, TRBD1, cannot be confirmed without DNA. Germline CDR1 LNHDA, CDR2 SQIVND (reference sequence). This CDR3 comprises 14 residues. Using reference TRBV19 and TRBJ2-5 for the parts outside the CDR3, the full variable domain is DGGITQSPKYLFRKEGQNVTLSCEQNLNHDAMYWYRQDPGQGLRLIYYSQIVNDFQKGDIAEGYSVSREKKESFPLTVTSAQKNPTAFYLCASRGGPLVETQYFGPGTRLLVL.

The chain combines TRBV20-1 with TRBJ2-3; TCRdb's assignment of TRBD2 cannot be checked, as there is no DNA. Germline CDR1 DFQATT, CDR2 SNEGSKA (reference sequence). The CDR3 sequence is 18 residues long. The CDR3 region is CSARGVGLAGTSTDTQYF.

V is TRBV25-1 and J is TRBJ1-2; TCRdb lists TRBD1, though no DNA is available to test this call. The CDR3 sequence is 16 residues long. CDR1 is MGHDK and CDR2 is SYGVNS in the germline V gene. The CDR3 loop reads CASSEGGGDPRYGYTF.

The chain combines TRBV6-5 with TRBJ1-4. The CDR3 totals 14 residues. Germline V gene data show CDR1 as MNHEY and CDR2 as SVGAGI. CDR3 amino acids: CASSYGGLNEKLFF.

V usage is TRBV28 and J usage is TRBJ1-5; TCRdb lists TRBD1, though no DNA is available to test this call. Germline V gene sequence: CDR1 MDHEN, CDR2 SYDVKM. The CDR3 spans 14 residues. CDR3 loop: CASSEGGRSQPQHF. Combining the CDR3 with reference TRBV28 and TRBJ1-5 gives the whole variable domain DVKVTQSSRYLVKRTGEKVFLECVQDMDHENMFWYRQDPGLGLRLIYFSYDVKMKEKGDIPEGYSVSREKKERFSLILESASTNQTSMYLCASSEGGRSQPQHFGDGTRLSIL.

The chain carries TRBV28 and TRBJ1-3; TCRdb names TRBD1, which stays unverified in the absence of DNA. This CDR3 is 13 amino acids long. Germline V lookup: CDR1 MDHEN, CDR2 SYDVKM. This CDR3 is CASSPGGGNTIYF.

The CDR3 region is CASGQDLARNTEAFF. V usage is TRBV9 and J usage is TRBJ1-1; checking the TCRdb D call of TRBD1 is not possible without DNA. Germline lookup yields CDR1 SGDLS and CDR2 YYNGEE. The CDR3 runs to 15 residues.

The chain uses TRBV5-6 and TRBJ1-1. The CDR3 has 15 amino acids. The germline gives CDR1 SGHDT, CDR2 YYEEEE. The CDR3: CASSWTSRVLPEAFF.

The V gene is TRBV5-1, the J gene TRBJ1-1. The CDR3 sequence is 17 residues long. Germline CDR1 reads SGHRS; CDR2 reads YFSETQ. The CDR3 is CASSSHHLDGDDTEAFF.

V is TRBV5-1 and J is TRBJ1-1; TCRdb names TRBD1, which stays unverified in the absence of DNA. CDR3 length: 18 residues. Germline V lookup: CDR1 SGHRS, CDR2 YFSETQ. CDR3 amino acids: CASSPDQGARKVNTEAFF.

The rearrangement links TRBV12-3 or TRBV12-4 to TRBJ1-1. CDR3 length equals 15 residues. CDR3 sequence: CASSSRRGVNTEAFF.

V usage is TRBV5-1 and J usage is TRBJ2-3; the D call of TRBD1 rests on TCRdb alone, since no DNA is present to check it. Germline V gene sequence: CDR1 SGHRS, CDR2 YFSETQ. The CDR3 sequence is 15 residues long. CDR3 loop: CASSPGQGIPDTQYF.

The V gene is TRBV28, the J gene TRBJ1-2; TCRdb calls TRBD1, which cannot be checked without DNA. In germline, CDR1 is MDHEN, CDR2 SYDVKM. The CDR3 runs to 17 residues. CDR3 amino acids: CASSSFDYFRQAYGYTF.